Following are 28 T cell receptor beta chains from one sample sequenced in a study of blood T cell repertoires in COVID-19. Using immunoSEQ multiplex PCR, the repertoire was profiled, and TCRdb retains in-frame clones only, with some absent. The table shows approximately 200,000 clones, with around 85% occurring only once. Sequenced sample: PBMCs or T cells enriched from blood (not recorded which). Receptors originate from a woman aged 30 to 39 who had recovered from COVID-19.

This chain uses TRBV2 with TRBJ1-2; D might be TRBD1 (6 bases). Trimming stripped 3 bases from V and 5 bases from J, with 7 bases between. In germline, CDR1 is SNHLY, CDR2 FYNNEI. The CDR3 is 12 residues long. The CDR3 reads CASSDQGYGYTF. CDR3 bases: TGTGCCAGCAGTGACCAGGGGTATGGCTACACCTTC.

This chain connects TRBV2 to TRBJ1-2; D unclear. The CDR3 totals 11 residues. Germline CDR1 and CDR2: SNHLY and FYNNEI. V was trimmed by 0 bases and J by 7 bases, leaving 3 bases between them. CDR3 bases: TGTGCCAGCAGTGAAGCGCGTGGCTACACCTTC. Translating gives CASSEARGYTF.

The rearrangement uses TRBV14 and TRBJ1-1; D is unresolved. Trimming left V 4 bases short and J 3 bases short, with 24 bases between. Per the germline V gene, CDR1 is SGHDN and CDR2 is FVKESK. The CDR3 sequence is 18 residues long. CDR3: CASSPTGRARPGDTEAFF. DNA of the CDR3: TGTGCCAGCAGCCCTACGGGGAGGGCCCGCCCTGGGGACACTGAAGCTTTCTTT.

The V gene is TRBV10-3, the J gene TRBJ1-4; TRBD1 matches 10 bases. The CDR3 is made up of 17 amino acids. CDR1 is ENHRY and CDR2 is SYGVKD in the germline V gene. V dropped 4 bases and J dropped 5; count of bases not matched to a gene: 10. For the CDR3, the DNA is TGTGCCATCAGTGGGCGGCCGAGGACAGGGGGGAATGAAAAACTGTTTTTT. This sequence encodes CAISGRPRTGGNEKLFF.

This clone showed up just a few times. The CDR3, as DNA: TGTGCCAGCAGCATAACAGGGGCCGGAGAGACCCAGTACTTC. This codes for CASSITGAGETQYF. The V and J genes are TRBV9 and TRBJ2-5; 7 positions agree with TRBD1. V shed 4 bases, J shed 4 bases, and the junction held 7 bases outside the gene matches. This CDR3 comprises 14 residues. The germline V gene has CDR1 SGDLS and CDR2 YYNGEE.

The chain joins TRBV6-1 to TRBJ2-1, with D maybe TRBD2 (5 bases). Trimming cost V 0 bases and J 4 bases, with 7 bases left between them. The CDR3 has 14 amino acids. The germline V gene encodes CDR1 MNHNS and CDR2 SASEGT. CDR3 in DNA: TGTGCCAGCAGTGAAGCGAGGGCTTACAATGAGCAGTTCTTC. As protein: CASSEARAYNEQFF.

The chain combines TRBV21-1 with TRBJ1-2; the DNA was not compared with TRBD1, the D call given in the table. TRBV21-1 is classified as a pseudogene. This CDR3 has 16 amino acids. The CDR3: CASSRVDRRQSYGYTF. The DNA for the CDR3 is TGTGCCAGCAGCAGAGTGGACAGGCGGCAAAGCTATGGCTACACCTTC.

The rearrangement joins TRBV6-6 to TRBJ2-3; TRBD2 matches 14 bases. The ends lost 6 bases at V and 0 bases at J; junction bases unmatched: 14. Germline assignment: CDR1 MNHNY and CDR2 SVGAGI (reference sequence). CDR3 length equals 20 residues. CDR3 DNA sequence: TGTGCCAGCAGCCTAGGGACTAGCGGGGGTAGGTGGCTTAGCACAGATACGCAGTATTTT. It encodes CASSLGTSGGRWLSTDTQYF.

The rearrangement uses TRBV18 and TRBJ1-4; D gene uncertain. The length of the CDR3 is 11 residues. V dropped 8 bases and J dropped 7 bases, with 8 bases sitting between them. From germline, CDR1 is KGHSH and CDR2 LQKENI. The CDR3, as DNA: TGTGCCAGCGAGAGCCGTGAAAAACTGTTTTTT. It is translated as CASESREKLFF.

CDR3 DNA: TGTGCCAGCAGTTACAATAGGCGTTCGGGTAACACTGAAGCTTTCTTT. Residues: CASSYNRRSGNTEAFF. The chain employs TRBV6-5 and TRBJ1-1; D is undetermined. CDR3 length: 16 amino acids. Germline V gives CDR1 MNHEY, CDR2 SVGAGI. Trimming removed 2 bases at V and 2 bases at J, with 15 bases between.

J is TRBJ2-7 and V is TRBV28; D might be TRBD1 (6 bases). Per germline, CDR1 MDHEN and CDR2 SYDVKM. This CDR3 is 14 amino acids long. V gave up 6 bases and J gave up 6 bases, with 18 bases separating them. The CDR3 loop reads CASRLQGAPGEQYF. CDR3 bases: TGTGCCAGCAGACTACAGGGAGCCCCGGGCGAGCAGTACTTC.

The chain joins TRBV5-1 to TRBJ2-5; TRBD2 aligns across 15 bases. The CDR3 runs to 17 residues. After removal of 4 bases from V and 2 bases from J, the junction contained 6 bases not matched to a gene. Germline lookup yields CDR1 SGHRS and CDR2 YFSETQ. CDR3 DNA sequence: TGCGCCAGCAGCGCTGGGACTAGCGGGGGGCTACAAGAGACCCAGTACTTC. It is translated as CASSAGTSGGLQETQYF.

The chain links TRBV9 to TRBJ1-1; D unresolved. Germline V gene data show CDR1 as SGDLS and CDR2 as YYNGEE. This CDR3 has 14 amino acids. V shed 4 bases and J shed 4 bases, with 14 bases lying between them. This CDR3 reads CASSLFLEGTEAFF. CDR3 in DNA: TGTGCCAGCAGCTTGTTTCTGGAGGGCACTGAAGCTTTCTTT.

The chain combines TRBV13 with TRBJ2-7; TRBD2 matches at 11 bases. Germline V CDR1 and CDR2: PRHDT, FYEKMQ (reference sequence). The CDR3 runs to 20 residues. With V trimmed by 4 bases and J by 3 bases, 20 bases remained unmatched. CDR3 bases: TGTGCCAGCAGCTCTTCTTCGACAGTGACTAGCGGGATGGGAGTCTACGAGCAGTACTTC. This translates into CASSSSSTVTSGMGVYEQYF.

V and J are TRBV28 and TRBJ1-1, with 7 positions matching TRBD1. V trimming: 7 bases; J trimming: 11 bases; junction bases outside the gene matches: 10. Germline-derived CDR1 and CDR2 are MDHEN and SYDVKM. The CDR3 contains 12 residues. The CDR3 sequence: CASTLSGGHAFF. The CDR3, as DNA: TGTGCCAGCACCCTATCAGGGGGGCATGCTTTCTTT.

Comments on this clone: The same CDR3 arises from other DNA sequences in this sample as well. This chain uses TRBV5-6 with TRBJ2-7; a possible D gene is TRBD1 (6 bases). CDR1 is SGHDT and CDR2 is YYEEEE in the germline V gene. The CDR3 length is 12 residues. The V gene lost 0 bases and the J gene lost 5 bases, with 6 bases spanning the gap. The CDR3 here is CASSLDRDEQYF. CDR3 bases: TGTGCCAGCAGCTTGGACAGGGACGAGCAGTACTTC.

V is TRBV24-1 and J is TRBJ2-3, with TRBD2 matching over 10 bases. The CDR3 is 17 amino acids. V was pared by 1 base and J by 4 bases, with 7 bases of the junction left unmatched. Germline V CDR1 and CDR2: KGHDR, SFDVKD. Here the CDR3 DNA reads TGTGCCACCAGTGATTTAGCTAGCGGGAGTTTATCAGATACGCAGTATTTT. It specifies CATSDLASGSLSDTQYF.

The CDR3 coding sequence is TGTGCCTGGAGTTATCTGGGGACAAATGAAAAACTGTTTTTT. Translating gives CAWSYLGTNEKLFF. The genes are TRBV30 and TRBJ1-4, with D perhaps TRBD1 (6 bases). Per the germline V gene, CDR1 is GTSNPN and CDR2 is SVGIG (reference sequence). Trimming removed 2 bases from V and 5 bases from J, with 12 bases in between. The CDR3 consists of 14 residues.

This sequence joins TRBV24-1 and TRBJ1-2, with D tentatively TRBD1 (5 bases). CDR1 and CDR2 (germline): KGHDR, SFDVKD. V was cut by 4 bases and J by 0 bases, with 11 bases left in between. The CDR3 sequence is 15 residues long. Written as DNA, the CDR3 is TGTGCCACCAGTGACACGACAGAACCTAACTATGGCTACACCTTC. Its protein product is CATSDTTEPNYGYTF.

The rearrangement joins TRBV6-1 to TRBJ1-3; D is perhaps TRBD1 (6 bases). The V gene's germline CDR1 is MNHNS and CDR2 SASEGT. Trimming left V 4 bases short and J 2 bases short, with 9 bases between. The CDR3 is made up of 14 amino acids. Here the CDR3 DNA reads TGTGCCAGCAGTGCGACAGGTCCTGGAAACACCATATATTTT. Translated: CASSATGPGNTIYF.

The chain uses TRBV7-9 and TRBJ1-6, with 7 bases matching TRBD1. With 1 base clipped from V and 8 bases from J, the junction kept 5 bases outside the gene matches. Germline CDR1 and CDR2: SEHNR and FQNEAQ (reference sequence). The CDR3 is 15 residues long. CDR3 in amino acids: CASSLEGDSHSPLHF. DNA of the CDR3: TGTGCCAGCAGCTTAGAAGGGGACAGCCATTCACCCCTCCACTTT.

The chain recombines TRBV7-9 with TRBJ1-6; 11 bases agree with TRBD1. Trimming at V came to 5 bases and at J to 9 bases, leaving 6 bases not matched to a gene. CDR1 is SEHNR and CDR2 is FQNEAQ in the germline V gene (reference sequence). This CDR3 comprises 15 residues. The CDR3 DNA reads as TGTGCCAGCAGCCCCCCCGGGACAGGGGGTTCACCCCTCCACTTT. Its protein is CASSPPGTGGSPLHF.

The chain joins TRBV27 to TRBJ1-2; 8 nucleotides line up with TRBD1. Germline CDR1 is MNHEY and CDR2 is SMNVEV (reference sequence). Trimming removed 5 bases from V and 4 bases from J; junction bases left unmatched: 9. This CDR3 spans 15 amino acids. The CDR3 region is CASSPRQGATYGYTF. In DNA form, the CDR3 reads TGTGCCAGCAGTCCCCGGCAGGGGGCAACCTATGGCTACACCTTC.

This clone was seen only a few times. This chain uses TRBV5-4 with TRBJ2-5, with D possibly matching TRBD1 (5 bases). V was shortened by 1 base and J by 4 bases, with 14 bases between the two germline ends. The CDR3 is 15 amino acids. Germline V gene lookup returns CDR1 SGHNT and CDR2 YYREEE (reference sequence). DNA for the CDR3: TGTGCCAGCAGCTTGCGTTCATGGGGCCGAGAGACCCAGTACTTC. Translated: CASSLRSWGRETQYF. The full variable domain, in which reference TRBV5-4 and TRBJ2-5 provide the parts outside the CDR3, is ETGVTQSPTHLIKTRGQQVTLRCSSQSGHNTVSWYQQALGQGPQFIFQYYREEENGRGNFPPRFSGLQFPNYSSELNVNALELDDSALYLCASSLRSWGRETQYFGPGTRLLVL.

The rearrangement joins TRBV9 to TRBJ2-1; D is unresolved. The CDR3 sequence is 15 residues long. Germline V gene data show CDR1 as SGDLS and CDR2 as YYNGEE. Deletions cut 0 bases from V and 0 bases from J, with 7 bases between. The CDR3 DNA reads as TGTGCCAGCAGCGTAGAACTTAGCTCCTACAATGAGCAGTTCTTC. It is translated as CASSVELSSYNEQFF. Combining the CDR3 with reference TRBV9 and TRBJ2-1 gives the whole variable domain DSGVTQTPKHLITATGQRVTLRCSPRSGDLSVYWYQQSLDQGLQFLIQYYNGEERAKGNILERFSAQQFPDLHSELNLSSLELGDSALYFCASSVELSSYNEQFFGPGTRLTVL.

A few counts support this clone. The chain employs TRBV4-1 and TRBJ1-2, with TRBD1 identical over 7 bases. CDR1 and CDR2 (germline): MGHRA, YSYEKL. This CDR3 region has 16 residues. The V segment lost 2 bases and the J segment 6 bases; nucleotides outside the gene matches: 12. The CDR3 coding sequence is TGCGCCAGCAGCCAACGGGACAGCCAATATGAGGATGGCTACACCTTC. Translated: CASSQRDSQYEDGYTF.

This chain joins TRBV6-1 and TRBJ1-2; 10 bases align to TRBD1. CDR1 and CDR2 from the germline V gene are MNHNS and SASEGT. The ends lost 2 bases at V and 0 bases at J; junction bases unmatched: 9. The CDR3 spans 18 residues. CDR3 DNA sequence: TGTGCCAGCAGTGAACGGGACAGGGGATTAGTAGCTAACTATGGCTACACCTTC. Protein: CASSERDRGLVANYGYTF.

This clone was counted a single time. The CDR3 sequence: CASSSSPARTAYTDTQYF. CDR3 DNA: TGCGCCAGCAGCTCAAGCCCCGCCCGGACAGCCTACACAGATACGCAGTATTTT. This sequence joins TRBV5-1 and TRBJ2-3; D might be TRBD1 (6 bases). This CDR3 region has 18 residues. Germline V lookup: CDR1 SGHRS, CDR2 YFSETQ. Trimming removed 3 bases from V and 2 bases from J, with 22 bases in between.